Following are 15 T cell receptor beta chains from one sample sequenced in a study of blood T cell repertoires in COVID-19. The protocol was immunoSEQ multiplex PCR, while the TCRdb copy is restricted to in-frame clones and leaves out a portion. The sample holds just over 95,000 clones, around 81% seen once. The sample consisted of peripheral blood. The receptors shown here come from a man in his 60s with acute or convalescent COVID-19.

CDR3 residues: CASSEWDRVGGGYTF. CDR3 DNA sequence: TGTGCCAGCAGTGAATGGGACAGGGTCGGTGGTGGCTACACCTTC. The rearrangement links TRBV2 to TRBJ1-2, with TRBD1 matching 9 bases. The CDR3 is made up of 15 amino acids. In germline, CDR1 is SNHLY, CDR2 FYNNEI. V lost 2 bases and J lost 7; bases outside the gene matches: 8.

V and J are TRBV7-9 and TRBJ1-2; D uncertain. The CDR3 contains 14 residues. CDR1 and CDR2 (germline): SEHNR, FQNEAQ (reference sequence). V was shortened by 1 base and J by 8 bases, with 14 bases between the two germline ends. For the CDR3, the DNA is TGTGCCAGCAGCTTAGAAGCGGGGATGGGGGGCTACACCTTC. Translated, it gives CASSLEAGMGGYTF. The entire variable domain, with the rest obtained from reference TRBV7-9 and TRBJ1-2, is as follows: DTGVSQNPRHKITKRGQNVTFRCDPISEHNRLYWYRQTLGQGPEFLTYFQNEAQLEKSRLLSDRFSAERPKGSFSTLEIQRTEQGDSAMYLCASSLEAGMGGYTFGSGTRLTVV.

CDR3 DNA sequence: TGCGCCAGCAGCCAAGGTGGGGCCAGGACCGCAACTTATGGCTACACCTTC. This gives the protein CASSQGGARTATYGYTF. The J gene is TRBJ1-2, the V gene TRBV4-1; TRBD1 is a possible D gene (5 bases). V was pared by 1 base and J by 5 bases, with 20 bases between. Germline CDR1 is MGHRA and CDR2 is YSYEKL. The CDR3 has 17 amino acids.

The CDR3 region has the DNA TGTGCCAGCATATTCGGGGAGACCCAGTACTTC. The encoded protein is CASIFGETQYF. V usage is TRBV27 and J usage is TRBJ2-5; D unclear. Germline loops: CDR1 MNHEY, CDR2 SMNVEV (reference sequence). This CDR3 comprises 11 residues. Trimming stripped 7 bases from V and 5 bases from J, with 8 bases between.

The V and J genes are TRBV6-2 or TRBV6-3 and TRBJ2-1; the match to TRBD2 covers 7 bases. This CDR3 spans 16 amino acids. Losses at the gene ends were 4 bases for V and 7 bases for J; bases not matched to a gene: 13. The germline V gene has CDR1 MNHEY and CDR2 SVGEGT. The CDR3 bases are TGTGCCAGCAGTTGGATAGGGCGGGAGTCGGAAAATGAGCAGTTCTTC. Residues: CASSWIGRESENEQFF.

The rearrangement uses TRBV4-3 and TRBJ1-2; perhaps TRBD1 as D (6 bases). The CDR3 has 15 residues. CDR1 and CDR2 (germline): LGHNA, YSLEER. With 1 base removed from V and 7 bases from J, the gap between germline ends came to 16 bases. Here the CDR3 reads CASSQGEGVGGGYTF. The CDR3 DNA reads TGCGCCAGCAGCCAAGGGGAGGGGGTTGGGGGTGGCTACACCTTC.

The DNA for the CDR3 is TGTGCCAGCAGCTTTACAGAAATTCGACAGCCCCAGCATTTT. Its protein product is CASSFTEIRQPQHF. The chain links TRBV5-8 to TRBJ1-5; D ambiguous. Between the trimmed V and J ends, which lost 2 bases and 7 bases, there was a span of 13 bases. Per the germline V gene, CDR1 is SGHTS and CDR2 is YDEGEE. The CDR3 is 14 residues long.

V usage is TRBV10-1 and J usage is TRBJ1-1; D is perhaps TRBD1 (6 bases). The CDR3 spans 16 residues. Germline V CDR1 and CDR2: WNHNN, SYGVQD (reference sequence). Trimming took off 4 bases at V and 3 bases at J, with 18 bases between the two ends. The CDR3, as DNA: TGCGCCAGCAGTGCCTCGAGACCAGGGGCCCACACTGAAGCTTTCTTT. Protein product: CASSASRPGAHTEAFF.

V is TRBV6-6 and J is TRBJ2-5; D not resolved. Germline lookup yields CDR1 MNHNY and CDR2 SVGAGI (reference sequence). Trimming stripped 5 bases from V and 3 bases from J, with 7 bases between. The CDR3 is 12 amino acids. As DNA, the CDR3 is TGTGCCAGCAGTCGTTCCGAAGAGACCCAGTACTTC. Translated, it gives CASSRSEETQYF.

This clone was counted only a few times. The CDR3: CASSRERSNQPQHF. The CDR3 DNA sequence: TGTGCCAGCAGCCGTGAGAGGAGCAATCAGCCCCAGCATTTT. The chain has TRBV6-5 and TRBJ1-5; no clear D gene. The V gene lost 6 bases and the J gene lost 1 base, with 10 bases spanning the gap. CDR3 length: 14 amino acids. CDR1 MNHEY and CDR2 SVGAGI come from the germline V gene.

The genes are TRBV18 and TRBJ1-5, with 8 nucleotides matching TRBD1. The length of the CDR3 is 15 residues. The V and J ends lost 3 bases and 7 bases, in that order; junction bases with no gene match: 8. CDR1 and CDR2 from the germline V gene are KGHSH and LQKENI. In DNA, the CDR3 is TGTGCCAGCTCACCTGTAGGACAGGGCGGACAGCCCCAGCATTTT. Its translation is CASSPVGQGGQPQHF.

This clone appeared once. The chain combines TRBV12-5 with TRBJ2-2; D is unclear. Per germline, CDR1 LGHNT and CDR2 FRNRAP. V dropped 3 bases and J dropped 6 bases, with 5 bases sitting between them. CDR3 size: 12 residues. CDR3 coding DNA: TGTGCTAGTGGTTTCATCCCCGGGGAGCTGTTTTTT. Translating gives CASGFIPGELFF.

This sequence joins TRBV2 and TRBJ1-5; TRBD1 matches at 8 bases. The CDR3 runs to 15 residues. Germline trimming cut 8 bases from V and 1 base from J; bases unmatched to any gene: 7. Germline-derived CDR1 and CDR2 are SNHLY and FYNNEI. The CDR3 reads CASYQGATSNQPQHF. The DNA of the CDR3 is TGTGCCAGCTATCAGGGGGCGACCAGCAATCAGCCCCAGCATTTT.

The chain combines TRBV11-2 with TRBJ2-7; D not resolved. V was pared by 1 base and J by 6 bases, with 10 bases between. In germline, CDR1 is SGHAT, CDR2 FQNNGV. The CDR3 extends over 13 amino acids. In DNA, the CDR3 is TGTGCCAGCAGCTTAGGCAGGCTGGGCGAGCAGTACGTC. The encoded protein is CASSLGRLGEQYV.

This clone appeared once. This rearrangement joins TRBV6-2 or TRBV6-3 to TRBJ1-2; D may be TRBD1 (5 bases). The germline gives CDR1 MNHEY, CDR2 SVGEGT. CDR3 length: 13 amino acids. Trimming pared 6 bases from V and 1 base from J, leaving 9 bases between. The CDR3 coding sequence is TGTGCCAGCAGCCTGGGACTTAACTATGGCTACACCTTC. The encoded protein is CASSLGLNYGYTF.